The 8 T cell receptor beta chains reported below all come from one sample, sequenced in a study of shared clonotypes between healthy human individuals. Produced via immunoSEQ multiplex PCR; TCRdb's table is partial and in-frame only. The top ten clones hold about 0.39% of a sample with 2 million to 2.5 million clones, 90% to 95% of them seen once. The sample comprised naive CD4+ T cells from PBMCs. As for subset: CD45RA+ positively selected. These receptors came from a man aged 18-30 years in good health. Some clones in this sample may be carry-over from other donors' samples.

The gene calls are TRBV5-1 and TRBJ2-1; either TRBD1 or TRBD2 may supply D (5 bases each). The germline V gene encodes CDR1 SGHRS and CDR2 YFSETQ. V lost 0 bases to trimming and J lost 0 bases, with 13 bases between them. This CDR3 comprises 17 residues. This CDR3 reads CASSLVSGTYSYNEQFF. CDR3 DNA: TGCGCCAGCAGCTTGGTTTCCGGGACCTACTCCTACAATGAGCAGTTCTTC.

This clone is a singleton in its sample. The chain couples TRBV5-4 to TRBJ2-4; possibly TRBD1 for D (5 bases). The CDR3 has 14 amino acids. With 3 bases removed from V and 6 bases from J, the gap between germline ends came to 13 bases. Germline V lookup: CDR1 SGHNT, CDR2 YYREEE (reference sequence). CDR3 sequence: CASSSRQLGNIQYF. DNA of the CDR3: TGTGCCAGCAGCTCAAGACAGTTAGGAAACATTCAGTACTTC.

The chain recombines TRBV5-6 with TRBJ2-3, with D perhaps TRBD1 (6 bases). Trimming took off 4 bases at V and 5 bases at J, with 23 bases between the two ends. This CDR3 is built from 17 residues. CDR1 and CDR2 from the germline V gene are SGHDT and YYEEEE. CDR3 in amino acids: CASSLNMGATSVDTQYF. Here the CDR3 DNA reads TGTGCCAGCAGCCTGAATATGGGGGCCACATCGGTAGATACGCAGTATTTT.

Notes on this clone: At the DNA level, this CDR3 is encoded by other sequences in the same sample as well. The chain has TRBV18 and TRBJ2-7; a weak D match, TRBD1 (5 bases). The CDR3 covers 14 residues. Germline V gene data show CDR1 as KGHSH and CDR2 as LQKENI. The V and J ends lost 1 base and 0 bases respectively, with 7 bases between them. The CDR3 sequence: CASSPRQGSYEQYF. Here the CDR3 DNA reads TGTGCCAGCTCACCACGTCAGGGCTCCTACGAGCAGTACTTC. Supplemented by reference TRBV18 and TRBJ2-7, the full variable domain reads NAGVMQNPRHLVRRRGQEARLRCSPMKGHSHVYWYRQLPEEGLKFMVYLQKENIIDESGMPKERFSAEFPKEGPSILRIQQVVRGDSAAYFCASSPRQGSYEQYFGPGTRLTVT.

CDR3 in amino acids: CASSLVVGPKHF. The CDR3 DNA reads TGTGCCAGCAGCTTAGTTGTCGGGCCGAAGCATTTT. This chain uses TRBV7-9 with TRBJ1-5, with D unresolved. Germline loops: CDR1 SEHNR, CDR2 FQNEAQ (reference sequence). V was clipped by 1 base and J by 14 bases, with 12 bases between them. The CDR3 is made up of 12 amino acids.

The chain has TRBV10-3 and TRBJ2-2, with 8 bases lining up with TRBD2. V lost 0 bases to trimming and J lost 4 bases; unmatched junction nucleotides: 4. The germline V gene has CDR1 ENHRY and CDR2 SYGVKD. This CDR3 is built from 16 residues. The CDR3 nucleotides are TGTGCCATCAGTGAGTCGCTCAGCGGGGGCACCGGGGAGCTGTTTTTT. The encoded protein is CAISESLSGGTGELFF.

The rearrangement uses TRBV7-6 and TRBJ2-7; D not resolved. The CDR3 runs to 14 residues. Looked up from germline, CDR1 is SGHVS and CDR2 is FNYEAQ. Deletions cut 5 bases from V and 4 bases from J, with 15 bases between. The CDR3 region is CASSGTLVGYEQYF. CDR3 coding DNA: TGTGCCAGCAGCGGCACCTTAGTGGGTTACGAGCAGTACTTC.

Regarding this clone: Additional DNA sequences in this sample encode the identical CDR3. The chain uses TRBV5-1 and TRBJ1-1; TRBD1 matches 7 bases. The CDR3 runs 13 residues. V lost 4 bases and J lost 3; bases outside the gene matches: 3. The V gene's germline CDR1 is SGHRS and CDR2 YFSETQ. CDR3 nucleotides: TGCGCCAGCAGCCTAGACAGGGACACTGAAGCTTTCTTT. Protein sequence: CASSLDRDTEAFF.